This T cell receptor beta chain came from a study of shared clonotypes between healthy human individuals. In the study's own analysis: Owing to the provision of junction-only sequences devoid of quality scores by immunoSEQ, filtering differed. This table comes from immunoSEQ multiplex PCR, and its TCRdb copy is limited to in-frame clones, with some not included. That table gives V, J and clone size, and the DNA gave D and trimming. The sample lists under 2.5 million clones, 80% to 95% occurring once. With 1 base clipped from V and 1 base from J, the junction kept 10 bases outside the gene matches. This CDR3 is 18 amino acids long. Germline CDR1 and CDR2: SEHNR and FQNEAQ (reference sequence). CD4+ cells were split into CD45RA+ naive and CD45RA-negative memory subsets.

This clonotype originated in a young man in good health. Some clones in this sample may be carry-over from other donors' samples. The sequencing input was naive CD4+ T cells from PBMCs. The subset: CD45RA+ positively selected. The chain uses TRBV7-9 and TRBJ1-5, with 7 nucleotides matching TRBD1. CDR3 region: CASSLVGLGQKSNQPQHF. DNA for the CDR3: TGTGCCAGCAGCTTAGTAGGGCTGGGACAGAAGAGCAATCAGCCCCAGCATTTT.